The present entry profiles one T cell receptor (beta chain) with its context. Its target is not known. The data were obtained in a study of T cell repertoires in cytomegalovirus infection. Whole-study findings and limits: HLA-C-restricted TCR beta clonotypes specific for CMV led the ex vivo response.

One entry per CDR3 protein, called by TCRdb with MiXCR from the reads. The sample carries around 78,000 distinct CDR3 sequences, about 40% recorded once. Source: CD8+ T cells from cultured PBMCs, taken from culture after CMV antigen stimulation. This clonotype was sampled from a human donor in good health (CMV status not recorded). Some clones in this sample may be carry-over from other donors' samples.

CDR3 in amino acids: CASGGSASGTDTQYF. The CDR3 nucleotides read TGTGCTAGTGGTGGTTCCGCCAGCGGCACAGATACGCAGTATTTT. The J gene is TRBJ2-3, the V gene TRBV12-5; D remains ambiguous. Trimming removed 5 bases from V and 1 base from J, with 13 bases in between. CDR3 length: 15 amino acids. CDR1 is LGHNT and CDR2 is FRNRAP in the germline V gene.